This TCR beta chain was retrieved from a study of blood T cell repertoires in COVID-19. The CDR3 consists of 13 residues. V was cut by 4 bases and J by 4 bases, with 11 bases left in between. Germline V CDR1 and CDR2: SGHNT, YYREEE (reference sequence). Profiling relied on immunoSEQ multiplex PCR, and the TCRdb table lists in-frame clones only, not all of them. The sample lists 150,000 to 200,000 clones, almost 85% seen once, with 9.5% to 12% in the top ten. The study assigned cohorts using participant-reported clinical history. This receptor was taken from a man aged 45-65 years who had recovered from COVID-19. This chain uses TRBV5-4 with TRBJ1-2; no clear D. The sample comprised PBMCs or T cells enriched from blood (not recorded which). The CDR3 nucleotides read TGTGCCAGCAGCACCACGGTACTCTATGGCTACACCTTC. Amino acid sequence: CASSTTVLYGYTF.